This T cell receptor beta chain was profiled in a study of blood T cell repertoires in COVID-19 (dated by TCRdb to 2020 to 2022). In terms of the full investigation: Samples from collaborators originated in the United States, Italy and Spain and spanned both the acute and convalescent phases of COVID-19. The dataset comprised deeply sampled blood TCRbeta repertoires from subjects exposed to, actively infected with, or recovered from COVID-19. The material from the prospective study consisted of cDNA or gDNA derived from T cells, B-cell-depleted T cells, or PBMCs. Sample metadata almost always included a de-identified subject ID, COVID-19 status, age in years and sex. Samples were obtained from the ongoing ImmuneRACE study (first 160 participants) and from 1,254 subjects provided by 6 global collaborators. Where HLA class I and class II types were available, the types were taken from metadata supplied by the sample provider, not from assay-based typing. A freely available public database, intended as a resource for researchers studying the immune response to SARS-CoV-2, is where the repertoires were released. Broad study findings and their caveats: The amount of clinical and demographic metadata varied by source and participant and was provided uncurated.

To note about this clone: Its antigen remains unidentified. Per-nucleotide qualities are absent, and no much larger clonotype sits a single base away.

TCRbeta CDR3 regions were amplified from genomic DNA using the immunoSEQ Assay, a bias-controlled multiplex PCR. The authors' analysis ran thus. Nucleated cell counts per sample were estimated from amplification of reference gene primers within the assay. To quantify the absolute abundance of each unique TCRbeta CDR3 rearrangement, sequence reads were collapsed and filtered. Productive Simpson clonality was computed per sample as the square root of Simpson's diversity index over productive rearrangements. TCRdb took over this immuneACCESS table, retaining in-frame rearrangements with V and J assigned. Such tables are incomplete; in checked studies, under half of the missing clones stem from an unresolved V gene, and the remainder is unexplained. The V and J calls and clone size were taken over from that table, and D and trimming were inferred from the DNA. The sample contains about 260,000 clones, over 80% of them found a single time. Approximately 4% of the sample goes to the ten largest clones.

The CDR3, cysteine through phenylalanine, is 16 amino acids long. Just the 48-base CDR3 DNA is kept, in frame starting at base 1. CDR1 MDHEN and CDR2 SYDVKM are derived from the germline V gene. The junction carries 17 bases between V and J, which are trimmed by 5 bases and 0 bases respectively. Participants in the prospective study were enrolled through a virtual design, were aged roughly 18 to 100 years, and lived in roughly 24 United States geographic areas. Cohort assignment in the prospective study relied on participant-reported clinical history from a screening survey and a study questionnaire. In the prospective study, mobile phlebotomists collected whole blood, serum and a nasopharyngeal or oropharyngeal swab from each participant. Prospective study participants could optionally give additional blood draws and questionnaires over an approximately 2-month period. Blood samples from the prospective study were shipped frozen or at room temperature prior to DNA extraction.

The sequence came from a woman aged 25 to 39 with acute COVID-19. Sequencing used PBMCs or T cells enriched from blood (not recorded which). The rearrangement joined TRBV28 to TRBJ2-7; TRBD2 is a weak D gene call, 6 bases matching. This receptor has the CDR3 CASSLSSVGSSYEQYF. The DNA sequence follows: TGTGCCAGCAGTCTCTCTAGCGTGGGGAGCTCCTACGAGCAGTACTTC.